The rows below give T cell receptor beta chains drawn from one sample of a study of T cell repertoires in cytomegalovirus infection. TCRdb itself ran the reads through MiXCR, one entry per CDR3 protein. Found here are roughly 500,000 distinct CDR3 sequences, 10% to 12% of them singletons; the top ten hold about 10%. Sequencing was performed on PBMCs. These receptors all stem from a human donor in good health (CMV status not recorded). Some clones in this sample may be carry-over from other donors' samples. Each CDR3 is given with its conserved first and last residue. D genes are given only for firm matches. Size values are once, few and many counts, or a class for expanded clones, and some rows have none.

v_gene	len	j_gene	abundance	d_gene	CDR3nt	CDR3aa
TRBV7-9	18	TRBJ2-1	many	.	TGTGCCAGCAGCTTAGTTCTTCTCACTCAGAGCTCCTACAATGAGCAGTTCTTC	CASSLVLLTQSSYNEQFF
TRBV28	13	TRBJ2-7	.	.	TGTGCCAGCACTCCCGGCCGAGGCTACGAGCAGTACTTC	CASTPGRGYEQYF
TRBV28	15	TRBJ2-3	.	.	TGTGCCAGCAGTGGACAGATACAAAACACAGATACGCAGTATTTT	CASSGQIQNTDTQYF
TRBV2	19	TRBJ2-7	many	TRBD2	TGTGCCAGCAGACCCACCCGTCGAGCGGGAGATACAACGGGGTACGAGCAGTACTTC	CASRPTRRAGDTTGYEQYF
TRBV19	13	TRBJ1-1	.	.	TGTGCCAGTAGTATGAATGGTGGAGGTGAAGCTTTCTTT	CASSMNGGGEAFF
TRBV29-1	14	TRBJ2-7	.	.	TGCAGCGTTGAAGTTGGGCCAGCCTCCTACGAGCAGTACTTC	CSVEVGPASYEQYF
TRBV12-3/TRBV12-4	12	TRBJ1-2	many	.	TGTGCCAGCAGTGGACCCCAGGGTAGCTACACCTTC	CASSGPQGSYTF
TRBV2	14	TRBJ2-7	.	TRBD1	TGTGCCAGCAGTGTTATGGACAGGTACTACGAGCAGTACTTC	CASSVMDRYYEQYF
TRBV19	16	TRBJ2-6	many	.	TGTGCCAGTATGAGGGCCGGGAGCTCTGGGGCCAACGTCCTGACTTTC	CASMRAGSSGANVLTF
TRBV7-2	14	TRBJ1-1	many	.	TGTGCCAGCAGCTTCCAACCATTGAACACTGAAGCTTTCTTT	CASSFQPLNTEAFF
TRBV24-1	18	TRBJ2-1	.	TRBD1	TGTGCCACCGGAGGGGACAGGGGAAAGGCGGGAGCCCACAATGAGCAGTTCTTC	CATGGDRGKAGAHNEQFF
TRBV19	12	TRBJ2-7	few	.	TGTGCCGTCTCTCGGCTGGTGGACGAGCAGTACTTC	CAVSRLVDEQYF
TRBV6-1	15	TRBJ2-6	many	.	TGTGCCAGCAGCCTTTTGGGTTCTGGGGCCAACGTCCTGACTTTC	CASSLLGSGANVLTF
TRBV28	14	TRBJ2-7	many	.	TGTGCCAGCAGTTTAGGGGGAGTTCCCTACGAGCAGTACTTC	CASSLGGVPYEQYF
TRBV12-3/TRBV12-4	14	TRBJ1-1	.	.	TGTGCCAGCAGTTTGGGAGGCAGGGAGACTGAAGCTTTCTTT	CASSLGGRETEAFF
TRBV6-5	13	TRBJ2-2	.	.	TGTGCCAGCAGTTACTCCAACACCGGGGAGCTGTTTTTT	CASSYSNTGELFF
TRBV28	15	TRBJ1-4	.	TRBD1	TGTGCCAGCAGTTTAATTTCCGGGACAGGGGAAAAACTGTTTTTT	CASSLISGTGEKLFF
TRBV11-2	15	TRBJ2-1	many	TRBD1	TGTGCCAGCAGCTTAGCCCTCCCCAGGGGGAATGAGCAGTTCTTC	CASSLALPRGNEQFF
TRBV20-1	14	TRBJ2-3	.	.	TGCAGTGCTAGAGGTGGCAGGTACACAGATACGCAGTATTTT	CSARGGRYTDTQYF
TRBV7-9	13	TRBJ1-5	.	.	TGTGCCAGCAGCTCAGGGTCAATGGGGCCCCAGCATTTT	CASSSGSMGPQHF
TRBV29-1	17	TRBJ2-7	many	.	TGCAGCGTTGAGATTCCTACCGGACCGACGAGCTCCTACGAGCAGTACTTC	CSVEIPTGPTSSYEQYF
TRBV6-1	18	TRBJ2-7	many	TRBD2	TGTGCCAGCAGTGAACAATCTCTGCTAGCGGGAGTCTCCTACGAGCAGTACTTC	CASSEQSLLAGVSYEQYF
TRBV6-5	15	TRBJ2-1	many	.	TGTGCCAGCAGTTACCAGCAGGCGATCTACAATGAGCAGTTCTTC	CASSYQQAIYNEQFF
TRBV6-2/TRBV6-3	14	TRBJ2-2	many	.	TGTGCCAGCAGTCGCGGGGACAGCACGGGGGAGCTGTTTTTT	CASSRGDSTGELFF
TRBV6-6	12	TRBJ1-1	.	.	TGTGCCAGCAGTTACAGGAGAACTGAAGCTTTCTTT	CASSYRRTEAFF
TRBV3-1	16	TRBJ1-2	few	.	TGTGCCAGCAGCGGTGGGACCTACCCAAAGAACTATGGCTACACCTTC	CASSGGTYPKNYGYTF
TRBV4-2	15	TRBJ1-6	many	.	TGTGCCAGCAGCCAAGATCGACGGGGCAATTCACCCCTCCACTTT	CASSQDRRGNSPLHF
TRBV28	12	TRBJ1-6	many	.	TGTGCCTGGAGGGGTTCGCATTCACCCCTCCACTTT	CAWRGSHSPLHF
TRBV20-1	12	TRBJ2-1	few	.	TGCAGTGCTAGAGCCAGGGGCAATGAGCAGTTCTTC	CSARARGNEQFF
TRBV5-1	16	TRBJ2-1	few	TRBD2	TGCGCCAGCAGCAAAAACCCAGCGGGAGCGAACAATGAGCAGTTCTTC	CASSKNPAGANNEQFF
TRBV2	13	TRBJ1-3	many	.	TGTGCCAGCAGTGCTCGCCTCGGAAACACCATATATTTT	CASSARLGNTIYF
TRBV28	15	TRBJ2-7	.	TRBD1	TGTGCCAGCAGTTCCCTAACAGGGGGCGGGAACGAGCAGTACTTC	CASSSLTGGGNEQYF
TRBV29-1	15	TRBJ2-1	few	.	.	CSVVGRGTRTSLKFF
TRBV20-1	13	TRBJ1-5	few	.	TGCAGTGCTGCCCAACAGGGTAATCAGCCCCAGCATTTT	CSAAQQGNQPQHF
TRBV20-1	14	TRBJ2-4	.	.	TGCAGTGCTAGAGAGCCCCGGATTAAAAACATTCAGTACTTC	CSAREPRIKNIQYF
TRBV10-3	14	TRBJ1-3	many	.	TGTGCCATCAGTGAGACAGGGTCTGGAAACACCATATATTTT	CAISETGSGNTIYF
TRBV28	15	TRBJ1-5	many	.	TGTGCCAGCAGTTACCCGGCAGGGTTAAATCAGCCCCAGCATTTT	CASSYPAGLNQPQHF
TRBV5-1	14	TRBJ2-1	many	.	TGCGCCAGCAGCAGCGGGATCACAGGGGATGAGCAGTTCTTC	CASSSGITGDEQFF
TRBV28	18	TRBJ1-5	many	.	TGTGCCATTTCGGGTGACAATTACAGTGCCTCATATAGGATTGCCCAGCATTTT	CAISGDNYSASYRIAQHF
TRBV9	16	TRBJ2-5	many	.	TGTGCCAGCAGCGTAGGAGGGGGGGTTCGGTCGGGGACCCAGTACTTC	CASSVGGGVRSGTQYF
TRBV14	15	TRBJ2-1	few	.	TGTGCCAGCAGCCAAGAAAGACTTCGCTTGCGTGAGCAGTTCTTC	CASSQERLRLREQFF
TRBV7-8	14	TRBJ1-2	many	.	TGTGCCAGCAGTCAACCCCAGGGAGAGGATGGCTACACCTTC	CASSQPQGEDGYTF
TRBV28	13	TRBJ2-7	many	.	TGTGCCAGCCGCCAGGGGAACTCCTACGAGCAGTACTTC	CASRQGNSYEQYF
TRBV7-2	16	TRBJ2-5	many	.	TGTGCCAGCAGCTCGGAGGAGACTACCGCTCGGCAGACCCAGTACTTC	CASSSEETTARQTQYF
TRBV7-3	13	TRBJ1-2	many	TRBD1	TGTGCCAGCAGCAGGGGGCAGGGCGACCGCTACACCTTC	CASSRGQGDRYTF
TRBV19	14	TRBJ1-6	.	.	TGTGCCAGTAAAGCAGAGTTAATGGATTCACCCCTCCACTTT	CASKAELMDSPLHF
TRBV7-8	16	TRBJ2-3	many	.	TGTGCCAGCAGCTTAGCCTCGGCGGGGGCCACAGATACGCAGTATTTT	CASSLASAGATDTQYF
TRBV28	15	TRBJ2-1	.	TRBD2	TGTGCCAGCAGTTTTGTGACTAGCGGGATTTACGAGCAGTTCTTC	CASSFVTSGIYEQFF
TRBV2	14	TRBJ2-1	.	.	TGTGCCAGCCAGCCTGAATACTCCTACAATGAGCAGTTCTTC	CASQPEYSYNEQFF
TRBV5-4	15	TRBJ1-2	.	TRBD1	TGTGCCAGCAGCTTAGCCGGGACAGGGCGGAGAGGCTACACCTTC	CASSLAGTGRRGYTF
TRBV23-1	18	TRBJ2-2	many	.	TGCGCCAGCAGTCAATCCCCCGGGAGTTCAAAGGACACCGGGGAGCTGTTTTTT	CASSQSPGSSKDTGELFF
TRBV9	16	TRBJ2-5	.	TRBD2	TGTGCCAGCAGCGTAGGAGCGGGGGCCACGGGGGAGACCCAGTACTTC	CASSVGAGATGETQYF
TRBV5-4	13	TRBJ2-7	.	.	TGTGCCAGCAGCTCCCCGGGGGCCCACGAGCAGTACTTC	CASSSPGAHEQYF